The 22 T cell receptor beta chains reported below all come from one sample, sequenced in a study of T cell repertoires in cytomegalovirus infection. TCRdb reanalysed the reads using MiXCR and keeps one entry per CDR3 protein. The table shows about 130,000 distinct CDR3 sequences, with approximately 9.2% occurring only once. The sequencing sample was made of PBMCs. These TCRs come from a human donor in good health (CMV status not recorded). Some clones in this sample may be carry-over from other donors' samples.

This clonotype has a count of ten or more. The chain employs TRBV7-9 and TRBJ2-5, with TRBD1 matching over 7 bases. Germline V gene lookup returns CDR1 SEHNR and CDR2 FQNEAQ (reference sequence). The junction had 8 bases not matched to a gene; V was cut back by 5 bases and J by 5 bases. The length of the CDR3 is 14 residues. The CDR3 DNA sequence: TGTGCCAGCAGCCCGGACAGGCCTGGGGAGACCCAGTACTTC. Residues: CASSPDRPGETQYF. Together with reference TRBV7-9 and TRBJ2-5, the CDR3 gives the full variable domain: DTGVSQNPRHKITKRGQNVTFRCDPISEHNRLYWYRQTLGQGPEFLTYFQNEAQLEKSRLLSDRFSAERPKGSFSTLEIQRTEQGDSAMYLCASSPDRPGETQYFGPGTRLLVL.

In its sample, this clonotype was seen many times. This chain uses TRBV4-2 with TRBJ2-1; 10 bases line up with TRBD2. V was pared by 2 bases and J by 2 bases, with 9 bases of the junction left unmatched. Germline CDR1 and CDR2: LGHNA and YNFKEQ. This CDR3 is 18 amino acids long. CDR3 coding DNA: TGTGCCAGCAGCCAATATGGGGGGCTAGCGGGGGCCTACAATGAGCAGTTCTTC. The encoded protein is CASSQYGGLAGAYNEQFF.

The count of this clonotype is one. Here the CDR3 reads CSVANNEQFF. DNA of the CDR3: TGCAGCGTTGCTAACAATGAGCAGTTCTTC. This chain connects TRBV29-1 to TRBJ2-1; D remains unclear. The CDR3 length is 10 residues. Germline V gives CDR1 SQVTM, CDR2 ANQGSEA. The V end was cut by 4 bases, the J end by 5 bases, with 3 bases between.

This clonotype was observed a few times. V usage is TRBV20-1 and J usage is TRBJ1-1; D call uncertain. Germline V CDR1 and CDR2: DFQATT, SNEGSKA (reference sequence). The CDR3 is made up of 12 amino acids. Trimming removed 6 bases from V and 1 base from J, with 9 bases in between. CDR3 loop: CSADIPNTEAFF. For the CDR3, the DNA is TGCAGTGCGGATATCCCGAACACTGAAGCTTTCTTT.

This clonotype was observed many times. V is TRBV6-5 and J is TRBJ2-5; 9 bases line up with TRBD1. The CDR3 extends over 14 amino acids. Unmatched junction bases numbered 8, after V lost 6 bases and J lost 6 bases. Germline CDR1 MNHEY, CDR2 SVGAGI. The CDR3 DNA reads TGTGCCAGCAGAGGAGACAGGGGGAAGCAGACCCAGTACTTC. Translated: CASRGDRGKQTQYF.

This clonotype was seen at least ten times. This rearrangement joins TRBV20-1 to TRBJ1-2; 7 bases align to TRBD1. Germline V lookup: CDR1 DFQATT, CDR2 SNEGSKA (reference sequence). J gave up 7 bases and V 3 bases, and 5 bases lay outside the gene matches. The CDR3 extends over 12 amino acids. CDR3 in amino acids: CSASEGASGYTF. The CDR3 coding sequence is TGCAGTGCTAGCGAGGGGGCCAGTGGCTACACCTTC.

This clonotype was seen a few times. The V gene is TRBV2, the J gene TRBJ1-1; no clear D. Germline CDR1 SNHLY, CDR2 FYNNEI. V was trimmed by 5 bases and J by 2 bases, leaving 6 bases between them. This CDR3 region has 12 residues. As DNA, the CDR3 is TGTGCCAGCAGTATCATAAACACTGAAGCTTTCTTT. Amino acid sequence: CASSIINTEAFF.

This clonotype was recorded at least ten times. The chain recombines TRBV28 with TRBJ1-1; D is undetermined. The CDR3 has 13 amino acids. The germline V and J ends were trimmed by 8 bases and 5 bases, with 15 bases remaining between them. Germline V gives CDR1 MDHEN, CDR2 SYDVKM. CDR3 nucleotide sequence: TGTGCCAGCCGAGGACGACGAGGAACTGAAGCTTTCTTT. Its translation is CASRGRRGTEAFF.

The chain combines TRBV20-1 with TRBJ2-7; D could derive from TRBD1 or TRBD2 (5 bases each). V was cut by 6 bases and J by 3 bases, with 15 bases left in between. The CDR3 spans 13 residues. Germline-derived CDR1 and CDR2 are DFQATT and SNEGSKA (reference sequence). CDR3 bases: TGCAGTGCAGGTGGGGACGGGAACTACGAGCAGTACTTC. It encodes CSAGGDGNYEQYF.

This clonotype was observed a few times. V gene TRBV3-1 combines with J gene TRBJ2-7, with D tentatively TRBD1 or TRBD2 (5 bases each). The CDR3 runs 13 residues. Trimming left V 5 bases short and J 3 bases short, with 11 bases between. Germline V gene sequence: CDR1 LGHDT, CDR2 YNNKEL (reference sequence). The DNA for the CDR3 is TGTGCCAGCAGCGAGATGGGGGTCTACGAGCAGTACTTC. Encoded protein: CASSEMGVYEQYF.

This clonotype appeared many times. V usage is TRBV28 and J usage is TRBJ2-7, with 8 bases aligning to TRBD1. Unmatched junction bases numbered 10, after V lost 5 bases and J lost 4 bases. CDR3 length: 15 residues. Looked up from germline, CDR1 is MDHEN and CDR2 is SYDVKM. Here the CDR3 reads CASSTPGGPPYEQYF. The CDR3 nucleotides are TGTGCCAGCAGTACTCCAGGGGGCCCACCTTACGAGCAGTACTTC.

This clonotype was counted at least ten times. The gene calls are TRBV3-1 and TRBJ2-1, with 9 bases fitting TRBD2. The germline gives CDR1 LGHDT, CDR2 YNNKEL (reference sequence). Germline trimming cut 4 bases from V and 7 bases from J; bases unmatched to any gene: 5. This CDR3 comprises 14 residues. The CDR3 DNA reads TGTGCCAGCAGCCTCCTAGCGGGGCTAAATGAGCAGTTCTTC. Translating it yields CASSLLAGLNEQFF.

The rearrangement joins TRBV18 to TRBJ1-2, with D uncertain. CDR3 length equals 13 residues. The V and J ends lost 2 bases and 7 bases respectively, with 11 bases between them. Germline CDR1 reads KGHSH; CDR2 reads LQKENI. For the CDR3, the DNA is TGTGCCAGCTCACCATCGGTGGATATTGGCTACACCTTC. Translation: CASSPSVDIGYTF.

This clonotype was seen many times. The J gene is TRBJ2-3, the V gene TRBV25-1; D is possibly TRBD2 (6 bases). Germline V gene lookup returns CDR1 MGHDK and CDR2 SYGVNS. V was clipped by 1 base and J by 4 bases, with 12 bases between them. The CDR3 is made up of 15 amino acids. For the CDR3, the DNA is TGTGCCAGCAGTGAATCCGTTTGGGGGGCAGATACGCAGTATTTT. Amino acids: CASSESVWGADTQYF. The whole variable domain, filled in from reference TRBV25-1 and TRBJ2-3, reads EADIYQTPRYLVIGTGKKITLECSQTMGHDKMYWYQQDPGMELHLIHYSYGVNSTEKGDLSSESTVSRIRTEHFPLTLESARPSHTSQYLCASSESVWGADTQYFGPGTRLTVL.

This clonotype was observed at least ten times. The chain links TRBV28 to TRBJ2-7, with TRBD2 as a possible D gene (6 bases). V dropped 2 bases and J dropped 3 bases, with 8 bases sitting between them. Germline V lookup: CDR1 MDHEN, CDR2 SYDVKM. The CDR3 is 13 amino acids. CDR3 sequence (DNA): TGTGCCAGCAGTTTAGCGGGGAACTACGAGCAGTACTTC. Amino acid sequence: CASSLAGNYEQYF.

This clonotype was found many times. The V and J genes are TRBV6-8 and TRBJ1-2, with D perhaps matching TRBD1 (6 bases). The CDR3 is 15 amino acids. Germline V gene lookup returns CDR1 MNHGY and CDR2 SAAAGT. Trimming removed 5 bases from V and 0 bases from J, with 13 bases in between. CDR3 nucleotides: TGTGCCAGCAGTCGACGGACAGCGGCTAACTATGGCTACACCTTC. Its translation is CASSRRTAANYGYTF.

This clonotype was seen ten or more times. This chain links TRBV7-2 with TRBJ1-2; D possibly corresponds to TRBD1 (6 bases). Trimming took off 5 bases at V and 6 bases at J, with 19 bases between the two ends. This CDR3 region has 15 residues. CDR1 is SGHTA, CDR2 FQGNSA, per germline. CDR3 protein: CASSALVGGKDGYTF. Written as DNA, the CDR3 is TGTGCCAGCAGCGCCCTGGTAGGGGGTAAGGATGGCTACACCTTC. The variable domain in full, with the rest retrieved from reference TRBV7-2 and TRBJ1-2, is GAGVSQSPSNKVTEKGKDVELRCDPISGHTALYWYRQSLGQGLEFLIYFQGNSAPDKSGLPSDRFSAERTGGSVSTLTIQRTQQEDSAVYLCASSALVGGKDGYTFGSGTRLTVV.

This clonotype was counted many times. This chain uses TRBV27 with TRBJ2-1; no firm D call. Trimming left V 5 bases short and J 6 bases short, with 11 bases between. The CDR3 sequence is 13 residues long. Looked up from germline, CDR1 is MNHEY and CDR2 is SMNVEV (reference sequence). CDR3 sequence reads: CASSPFPRNEQFF. CDR3 coding DNA: TGTGCCAGCAGTCCATTCCCTCGCAATGAGCAGTTCTTC.

This clonotype has at least ten counts. The CDR3: CASRWTENTEAFF. The CDR3 bases are TGTGCCAGCAGATGGACAGAGAACACTGAAGCTTTCTTT. This chain connects TRBV27 to TRBJ1-1, with a tentative D call TRBD1 (6 bases). Germline V gives CDR1 MNHEY, CDR2 SMNVEV (reference sequence). The CDR3 length is 13 residues. V lost 6 bases and J 1 base, leaving 9 bases between the germline ends.

Regarding this clonotype: Given a much more abundant clone one base away, this may be a read error. V usage is TRBV6-4 and J usage is TRBJ2-3; tentatively, D is TRBD2 (6 bases). This CDR3 is built from 15 residues. In germline, CDR1 is MRHNA, CDR2 SNTAGT. V was shortened by 0 bases and J by 6 bases, with 13 bases between the two germline ends. The CDR3 is CASSDSGLSRDTQYF. CDR3 DNA: TGTGCCAGCAGTGACTCGGGACTGTCGCGGGATACGCAGTATTTT.

This clonotype was found a few times. The chain carries TRBV12-5 and TRBJ1-1, with a possible D match to TRBD1 (6 bases). With 0 bases removed from V and 1 base from J, the gap between germline ends came to 12 bases. The CDR3 spans 16 residues. Germline loops: CDR1 LGHNT, CDR2 FRNRAP. The CDR3 sequence: CASGLVLGRGNTEAFF. The DNA for the CDR3 is TGTGCTAGTGGTTTGGTACTCGGCAGGGGGAACACTGAAGCTTTCTTT.

Many counts were recorded for this clonotype. This chain links TRBV14 with TRBJ1-1, with TRBD1 matching 10 bases. Trimming removed 4 bases from V and 10 bases from J; junction bases left unmatched: 12. From germline, CDR1 is SGHDN and CDR2 FVKESK. This CDR3 contains 15 residues. CDR3 sequence: CASSPQTGGASVAFF. The CDR3, as DNA: TGTGCCAGCAGCCCCCAGACAGGGGGCGCTTCGGTAGCTTTCTTT. The full variable domain, rest sourced from reference TRBV14 and TRBJ1-1, is EAGVTQFPSHSVIEKGQTVTLRCDPISGHDNLYWYRRVMGKEIKFLLHFVKESKQDESGMPNNRFLAERTGGTYSTLKVQPAELEDSGVYFCASSPQTGGASVAFFGQGTRLTVV.